These T cell receptor beta chains were read from a single sample in a study of T cells in Graves' hyperthyroidism and ophthalmopathy. TCRdb processed the multiplex PCR reads anew with MiXCR; each CDR3 protein has one entry. Of 300,000 to 400,000 distinct CDR3 sequences in the sample, approximately 14% were seen once. Specimen: blood. Receptors originate from a woman in her 30s with Graves' ophthalmopathy. The CDR3 runs from the conserved cysteine through the conserved F or W. The order of the fields is CDR3 length, clone size, J gene, V gene, D gene, CDR3 protein, CDR3 DNA. A D gene is named only where the DNA matches it firmly. The size field is filled for only some rows; it gives once, few, many or a size class.

len: 13
abundance: few
j_gene: TRBJ1-2
v_gene: TRBV12-5
d_gene: TRBD1
CDR3aa: CASGPGTDYGYTF
CDR3nt: TGTGCTAGTGGTCCCGGGACAGACTATGGCTACACCTTC

len: 15
abundance: .
j_gene: TRBJ2-3
v_gene: TRBV20-1
d_gene: TRBD2
CDR3aa: CSASGTSGGANTQYF
CDR3nt: TGCAGTGCCTCTGGGACTAGCGGGGGGGCCAATACGCAGTATTTT

len: 12
abundance: many
j_gene: TRBJ1-2
v_gene: TRBV30
d_gene: .
CDR3aa: CAWTVYNYGYTF
CDR3nt: TGTGCCTGGACAGTTTATAACTATGGCTACACCTTC

len: 14
abundance: many
j_gene: TRBJ2-7
v_gene: TRBV28
d_gene: TRBD1
CDR3aa: CASSLSTGTGPVYF
CDR3nt: TGTGCCAGCAGTTTGTCAACCGGGACAGGGCCCGTGTACTTC

len: 16
abundance: many
j_gene: TRBJ2-1
v_gene: TRBV5-5
d_gene: .
CDR3aa: CASSLGSLGSYNEQFF
CDR3nt: TGTGCCAGCAGCTTGGGAAGTCTGGGCTCCTACAATGAGCAGTTCTTC

len: 15
abundance: many
j_gene: TRBJ2-1
v_gene: TRBV9
d_gene: .
CDR3aa: CASVAQGRPYNEQFF
CDR3nt: TGTGCCAGCGTAGCCCAGGGTCGCCCCTACAATGAGCAGTTCTTC

len: 16
abundance: few
j_gene: TRBJ1-2
v_gene: TRBV10-2
d_gene: .
CDR3aa: CASSDLKGSHNYGYTF
CDR3nt: TGCGCCAGCAGCGATTTGAAAGGGAGCCATAACTATGGCTACACCTTC

len: 14
abundance: .
j_gene: TRBJ1-3
v_gene: TRBV28
d_gene: .
CDR3aa: CASGTGSSGNTIYF
CDR3nt: TGTGCCAGCGGGACGGGGAGCTCTGGAAACACCATATATTTT

len: 16
abundance: many
j_gene: TRBJ2-5
v_gene: TRBV20-1
d_gene: TRBD2
CDR3aa: CSAHSEGVAGKETQYF
CDR3nt: TGCAGTGCCCACTCCGAGGGTGTAGCGGGGAAAGAGACCCAGTACTTC

len: 16
abundance: .
j_gene: TRBJ1-2
v_gene: TRBV27
d_gene: TRBD1
CDR3aa: CASSLRPTGHVYGYTF
CDR3nt: TGTGCCAGCAGTTTACGACCGACAGGGCACGTTTATGGCTACACCTTC

len: 15
abundance: many
j_gene: TRBJ1-2
v_gene: TRBV12-3/TRBV12-4
d_gene: .
CDR3aa: CASSFRLKEPYGYTF
CDR3nt: TGTGCCAGCAGTTTTCGGCTCAAGGAACCCTATGGCTACACCTTC

len: 16
abundance: few
j_gene: TRBJ1-5
v_gene: TRBV7-9
d_gene: .
CDR3aa: CASALGGSNSNQPQHF
CDR3nt: TGTGCCAGCGCCCTTGGGGGTAGCAATAGCAATCAGCCCCAGCATTTT

len: 15
abundance: many
j_gene: TRBJ1-4
v_gene: TRBV3-1
d_gene: .
CDR3aa: CASSQDGLSNEKLFF
CDR3nt: TGTGCCAGCAGCCAAGACGGGCTATCTAATGAAAAACTGTTTTTT

len: 15
abundance: .
j_gene: TRBJ1-2
v_gene: TRBV19
d_gene: .
CDR3aa: CASSYRSLSNYGYTF
CDR3nt: TGTGCCAGTAGTTACCGGAGTTTGTCTAACTATGGCTACACCTTC

len: 13
abundance: .
j_gene: TRBJ1-4
v_gene: TRBV3-1
d_gene: TRBD1
CDR3aa: CASNQGQGEKLFF
CDR3nt: TGTGCCAGCAACCAAGGACAGGGAGAAAAACTGTTTTTT

len: 13
abundance: .
j_gene: TRBJ2-7
v_gene: TRBV19
d_gene: .
CDR3aa: CASSTQTRSEQYF
CDR3nt: TGTGCCAGTAGTACCCAGACTCGGTCCGAGCAGTACTTC

len: 13
abundance: .
j_gene: TRBJ1-1
v_gene: TRBV6-1
d_gene: .
CDR3aa: CATRETFNTEAFF
CDR3nt: TGTGCCACAAGAGAGACCTTCAACACTGAAGCTTTCTTT

len: 16
abundance: many
j_gene: TRBJ1-3
v_gene: TRBV6-5
d_gene: TRBD1
CDR3aa: CASSYFGQAAGNTIYF
CDR3nt: TGTGCCAGCAGTTACTTCGGACAGGCAGCTGGAAACACCATATATTTT

len: 15
abundance: few
j_gene: TRBJ1-5
v_gene: TRBV15
d_gene: .
CDR3aa: CATSRDRYSNQPQHF
CDR3nt: TGTGCCACCAGCAGAGATCGTTATAGCAATCAGCCCCAGCATTTT

len: 14
abundance: .
j_gene: TRBJ2-4
v_gene: TRBV19
d_gene: .
CDR3aa: CASRTQGAKNIQYF
CDR3nt: TGTGCCAGTAGGACCCAGGGGGCCAAAAACATTCAGTACTTC

len: 16
abundance: many
j_gene: TRBJ2-1
v_gene: TRBV6-1
d_gene: TRBD2
CDR3aa: CATTDRLAGGGNEQFF
CDR3nt: TGTGCCACCACAGATCGACTAGCGGGGGGGGGCAATGAGCAGTTCTTC

len: 18
abundance: .
j_gene: TRBJ2-4
v_gene: TRBV11-1
d_gene: TRBD1
CDR3aa: CARNPGTGWCIAKNIQYF
CDR3nt: TGTGCCAGGAACCCCGGGACAGGGTGGTGTATAGCCAAAAACATTCAGTACTTC

len: 15
abundance: many
j_gene: TRBJ2-3
v_gene: TRBV3-1
d_gene: .
CDR3aa: CASSQGAGASDTQYF
CDR3nt: TGTGCCAGCAGCCAAGGGGCAGGGGCTTCAGATACGCAGTATTTT

len: 13
abundance: many
j_gene: TRBJ1-1
v_gene: TRBV30
d_gene: .
CDR3aa: CAWSVQGSSRAFF
CDR3nt: TGTGCCTGGAGTGTACAGGGTTCTAGCCGAGCTTTCTTT

len: 18
abundance: many
j_gene: TRBJ1-5
v_gene: TRBV15
d_gene: .
CDR3aa: CATSRALGGAKSNQPQHF
CDR3nt: TGTGCCACCAGCAGAGCCTTGGGGGGGGCCAAGAGCAATCAGCCCCAGCATTTT

len: 14
abundance: .
j_gene: TRBJ1-5
v_gene: TRBV20-1
d_gene: TRBD1
CDR3aa: CSAVQGQSNQPQHF
CDR3nt: TGCAGTGCTGTACAGGGGCAGAGCAATCAGCCCCAGCATTTT

len: 16
abundance: many
j_gene: TRBJ2-2
v_gene: TRBV11-2
d_gene: .
CDR3aa: CASSLGTTALTGELFF
CDR3nt: TGTGCCAGCAGCTTAGGTACAACAGCCCTCACCGGGGAGCTGTTTTTT

len: 15
abundance: .
j_gene: TRBJ1-6
v_gene: TRBV3-1
d_gene: TRBD1
CDR3aa: CASSQTGLYNSPLHF
CDR3nt: TGTGCCAGCAGCCAGACAGGGCTCTATAATTCACCCCTCCACTTT

len: 14
abundance: .
j_gene: TRBJ1-1
v_gene: TRBV20-1
d_gene: .
CDR3aa: CSARAGDLNTEAFF
CDR3nt: TGCAGTGCTAGAGCAGGGGATCTAAACACTGAAGCTTTCTTT